A single sample is the source of the 6 T cell receptor beta chains below, sequenced in a study of CD8+ T cells in alopecia areata. The treatment: oral pan-JAK inhibitor, 5-10 mg twice daily. RNA extraction and reverse transcription yielded cDNA as sequencing template. TCRdb's copy holds only in-frame clones and misses some; the assay was immunoSEQ multiplex PCR. The table lists over 100,000 clones, around 56% of them singletons. The source was CD4+ T cells sorted from blood, collected at week 4, from a patient treated with tofacitinib. The receptor set was obtained from a human donor with alopecia areata.

The chain joins TRBV18 to TRBJ2-3; D gene ambiguous. Germline V CDR1 and CDR2: KGHSH, LQKENI. This CDR3 has 13 amino acids. V was pared by 3 bases and J by 7 bases, with 11 bases between. The CDR3 is CASSPLDAHTQYF. CDR3 in DNA: TGTGCCAGCTCACCCCTCGATGCGCATACGCAGTATTTT.

The chain is built from TRBV4-2 and TRBJ1-6, with D unresolved. Germline V lookup: CDR1 LGHNA, CDR2 YNFKEQ. With 4 bases removed from V and 4 bases from J, the gap between germline ends came to 8 bases. This CDR3 region has 14 residues. The CDR3, as DNA: TGTGCCAGCAGCCTCCAGCGGTATAATTCACCCCTCCACTTT. Encoded protein: CASSLQRYNSPLHF.

The V gene is TRBV6-5, the J gene TRBJ1-2; D call uncertain. The CDR3 length is 14 residues. The V gene's germline CDR1 is MNHEY and CDR2 SVGAGI. V lost 6 bases, J lost 4 bases, and 15 bases lay in between. The CDR3 region has the DNA TGTGCCAGCAGCTCCGACCGGGATAGCTATGGCTACACCTTC. Amino acid sequence: CASSSDRDSYGYTF.

This clone was counted only a few times. The chain has TRBV19 and TRBJ2-7; no reliable D call. Trimming took off 10 bases at V and 6 bases at J, with 22 bases between the two ends. This CDR3 region has 14 residues. In germline, CDR1 is LNHDA, CDR2 SQIVND (reference sequence). DNA of the CDR3: TGTGCCACATCTCCAACCCGGAGTAACGGCGAGCAGTACTTC. As protein: CATSPTRSNGEQYF.

The CDR3 sequence: CAWSGEQGLGETQYF. The CDR3 region has the DNA TGTGCCTGGAGTGGGGAGCAGGGGCTGGGAGAGACCCAGTACTTC. The J gene is TRBJ2-5, the V gene TRBV30; perhaps TRBD1 as D (6 bases). Germline V CDR1 and CDR2: GTSNPN, SVGIG (reference sequence). Between the trimmed V and J ends, which lost 1 base and 4 bases, there was a span of 16 bases. The length of the CDR3 is 15 residues.

The chain carries TRBV6-5 and TRBJ2-7, with 8 bases identical to TRBD1. The CDR3 sequence is 12 residues long. Germline V gives CDR1 MNHEY, CDR2 SVGAGI. The V gene end was trimmed by 6 bases and the J gene end by 6 bases; junction bases not matched to a gene: 4. CDR3 DNA: TGTGCCAGCAGCCAAACAGGGGGCGAGCAGTACTTC. Translating it yields CASSQTGGEQYF.